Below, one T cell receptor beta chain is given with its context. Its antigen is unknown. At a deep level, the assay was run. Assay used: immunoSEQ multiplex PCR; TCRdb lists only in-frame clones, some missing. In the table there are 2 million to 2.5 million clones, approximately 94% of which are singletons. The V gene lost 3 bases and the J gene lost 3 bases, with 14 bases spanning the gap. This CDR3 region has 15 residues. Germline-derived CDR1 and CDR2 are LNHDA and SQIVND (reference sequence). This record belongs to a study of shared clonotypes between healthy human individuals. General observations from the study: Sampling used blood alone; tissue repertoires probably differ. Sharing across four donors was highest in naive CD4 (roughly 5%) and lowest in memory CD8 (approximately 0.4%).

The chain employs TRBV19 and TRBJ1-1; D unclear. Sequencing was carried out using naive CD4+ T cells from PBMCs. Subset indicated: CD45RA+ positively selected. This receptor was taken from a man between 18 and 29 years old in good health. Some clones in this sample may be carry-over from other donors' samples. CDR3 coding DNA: TGTGCCAGTAGTATGGGTTTGTCCCGCGACACTGAAGCTTTCTTT. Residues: CASSMGLSRDTEAFF.